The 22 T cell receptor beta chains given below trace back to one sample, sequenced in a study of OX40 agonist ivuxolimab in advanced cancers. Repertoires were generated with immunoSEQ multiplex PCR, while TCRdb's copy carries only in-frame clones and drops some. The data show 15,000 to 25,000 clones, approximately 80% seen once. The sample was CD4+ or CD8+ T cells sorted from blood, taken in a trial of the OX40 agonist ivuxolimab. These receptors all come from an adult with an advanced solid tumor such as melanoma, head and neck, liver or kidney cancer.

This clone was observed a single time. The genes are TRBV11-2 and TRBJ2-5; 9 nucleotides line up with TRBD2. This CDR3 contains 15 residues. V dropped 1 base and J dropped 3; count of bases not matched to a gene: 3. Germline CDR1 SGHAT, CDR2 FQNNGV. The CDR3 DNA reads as TGTGCCAGCAGCTTAGGGGTAGCGGGGGAAGAGACCCAGTACTTC. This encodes CASSLGVAGEETQYF.

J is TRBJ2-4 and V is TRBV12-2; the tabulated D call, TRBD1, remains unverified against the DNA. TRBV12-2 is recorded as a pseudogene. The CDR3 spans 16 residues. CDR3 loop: CASRLRDRNSGGIQYF. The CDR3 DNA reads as TGTGCAAGTCGCCTCCGGGACAGGAATTCTGGGGGCATTCAGTACTTC.

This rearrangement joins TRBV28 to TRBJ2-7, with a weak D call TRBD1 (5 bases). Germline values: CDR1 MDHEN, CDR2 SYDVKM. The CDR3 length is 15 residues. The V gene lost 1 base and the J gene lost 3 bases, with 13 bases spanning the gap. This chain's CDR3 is CASSLFQGQSYEQYF. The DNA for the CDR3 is TGTGCCAGCAGTTTATTCCAGGGCCAGAGCTACGAGCAGTACTTC.

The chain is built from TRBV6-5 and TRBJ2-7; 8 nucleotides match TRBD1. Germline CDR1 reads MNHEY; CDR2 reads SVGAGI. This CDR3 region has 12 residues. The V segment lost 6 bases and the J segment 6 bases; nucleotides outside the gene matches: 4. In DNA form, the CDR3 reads TGTGCCAGCAGCCCAGGGGGCGGCGAGCAGTACTTC. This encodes CASSPGGGEQYF.

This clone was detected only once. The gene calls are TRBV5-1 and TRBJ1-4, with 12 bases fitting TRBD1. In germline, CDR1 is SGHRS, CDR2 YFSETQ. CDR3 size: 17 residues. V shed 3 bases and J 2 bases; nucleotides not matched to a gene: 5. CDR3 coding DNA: TGCGCCAGCAGCTGGGGACAGGGGGCGTTCACTAATGAAAAACTGTTTTTT. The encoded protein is CASSWGQGAFTNEKLFF.

The CDR3 bases are TGTGCCAGCAGTCCTACAGGGGACACCTACGAGCAGTACTTC. It codes for CASSPTGDTYEQYF. The J gene is TRBJ2-7, the V gene TRBV6-4, with TRBD1 matching 7 bases. With 5 bases clipped from V and 2 bases from J, the junction kept 6 bases outside the gene matches. CDR3 length: 14 amino acids. Germline-derived CDR1 and CDR2 are MRHNA and SNTAGT.

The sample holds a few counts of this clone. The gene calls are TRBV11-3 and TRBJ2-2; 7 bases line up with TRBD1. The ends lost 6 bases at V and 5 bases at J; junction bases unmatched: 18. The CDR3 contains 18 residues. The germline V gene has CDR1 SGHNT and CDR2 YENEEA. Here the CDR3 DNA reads TGTGCCAGCAGTTCCATCCGGGGTGGGACAGAGGGAACCGGGGAGCTGTTTTTT. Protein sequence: CASSSIRGGTEGTGELFF.

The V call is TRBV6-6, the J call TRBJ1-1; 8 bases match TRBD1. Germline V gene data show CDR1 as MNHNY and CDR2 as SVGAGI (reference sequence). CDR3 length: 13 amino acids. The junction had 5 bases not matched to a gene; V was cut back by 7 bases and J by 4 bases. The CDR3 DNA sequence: TGTGCCAGCAAAGTACAGGGGGTCACTGAAGCTTTCTTT. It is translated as CASKVQGVTEAFF.

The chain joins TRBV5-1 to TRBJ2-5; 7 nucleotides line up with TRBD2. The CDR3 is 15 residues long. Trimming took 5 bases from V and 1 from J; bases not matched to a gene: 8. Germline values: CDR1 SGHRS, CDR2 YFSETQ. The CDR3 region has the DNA TGCGCCAGCAGGTGGGGCGGGGGATTCCAAGAGACCCAGTACTTC. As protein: CASRWGGGFQETQYF.

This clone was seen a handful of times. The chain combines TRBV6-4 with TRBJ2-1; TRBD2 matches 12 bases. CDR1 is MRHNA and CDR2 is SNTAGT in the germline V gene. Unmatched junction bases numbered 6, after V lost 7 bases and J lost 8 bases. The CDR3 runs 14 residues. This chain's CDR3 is CASTSGGARDEQFF. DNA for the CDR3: TGTGCCAGCACTAGCGGGGGGGCTCGGGATGAGCAGTTCTTC.

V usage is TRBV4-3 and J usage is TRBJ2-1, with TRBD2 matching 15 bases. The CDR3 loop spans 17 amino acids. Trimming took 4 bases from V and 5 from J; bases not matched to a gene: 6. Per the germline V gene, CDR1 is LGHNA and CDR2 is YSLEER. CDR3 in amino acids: CASSLGTSGRSHNEQFF. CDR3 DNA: TGCGCCAGCAGCCTTGGGACTAGCGGGAGGTCACACAATGAGCAGTTCTTC.

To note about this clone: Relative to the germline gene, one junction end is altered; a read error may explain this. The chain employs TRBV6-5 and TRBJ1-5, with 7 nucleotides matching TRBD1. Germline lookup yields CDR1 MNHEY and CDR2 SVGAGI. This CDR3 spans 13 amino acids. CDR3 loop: CACRQGGNQPQHF. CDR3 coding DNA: TGTGCCTGCAGGCAGGGGGGAAACCAGCCCCAGCATTTT.

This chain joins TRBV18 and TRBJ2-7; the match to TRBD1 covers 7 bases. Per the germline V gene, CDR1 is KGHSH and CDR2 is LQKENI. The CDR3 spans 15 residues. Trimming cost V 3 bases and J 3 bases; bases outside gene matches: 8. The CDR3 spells CASSPAQGMVYEQYF. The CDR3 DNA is TGTGCCAGCTCACCCGCACAGGGGATGGTCTACGAGCAGTACTTC. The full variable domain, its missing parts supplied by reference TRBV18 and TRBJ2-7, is NAGVMQNPRHLVRRRGQEARLRCSPMKGHSHVYWYRQLPEEGLKFMVYLQKENIIDESGMPKERFSAEFPKEGPSILRIQQVVRGDSAAYFCASSPAQGMVYEQYFGPGTRLTVT.

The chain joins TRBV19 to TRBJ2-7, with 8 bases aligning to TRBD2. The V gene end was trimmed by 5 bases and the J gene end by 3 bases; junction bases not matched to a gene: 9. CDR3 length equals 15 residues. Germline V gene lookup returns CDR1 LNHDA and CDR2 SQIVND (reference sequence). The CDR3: CASSVTSGEYYEQYF. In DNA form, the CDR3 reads TGTGCCAGTAGTGTAACTAGCGGTGAATACTACGAGCAGTACTTC.

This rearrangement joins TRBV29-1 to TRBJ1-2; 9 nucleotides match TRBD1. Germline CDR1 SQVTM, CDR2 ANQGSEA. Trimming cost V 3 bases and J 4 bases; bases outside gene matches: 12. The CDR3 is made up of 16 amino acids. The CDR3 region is CSVDRTGEWRSYGYTF. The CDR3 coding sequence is TGCAGCGTTGACCGGACAGGGGAGTGGAGAAGCTATGGCTACACCTTC.

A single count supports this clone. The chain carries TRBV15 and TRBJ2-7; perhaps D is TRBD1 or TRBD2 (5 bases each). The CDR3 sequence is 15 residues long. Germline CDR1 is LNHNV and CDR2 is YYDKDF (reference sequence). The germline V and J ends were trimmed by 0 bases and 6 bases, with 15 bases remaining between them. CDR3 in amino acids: CATSRDRDPKGEQYF. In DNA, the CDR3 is TGTGCCACCAGCAGAGACCGGGACCCAAAAGGCGAGCAGTACTTC.

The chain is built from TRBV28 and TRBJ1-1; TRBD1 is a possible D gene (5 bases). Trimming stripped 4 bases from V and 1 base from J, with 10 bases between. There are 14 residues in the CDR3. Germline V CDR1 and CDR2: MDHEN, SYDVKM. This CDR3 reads CASSYRGGNTEAFF. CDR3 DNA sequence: TGTGCCAGCAGTTATCGGGGGGGGAACACTGAAGCTTTCTTT.

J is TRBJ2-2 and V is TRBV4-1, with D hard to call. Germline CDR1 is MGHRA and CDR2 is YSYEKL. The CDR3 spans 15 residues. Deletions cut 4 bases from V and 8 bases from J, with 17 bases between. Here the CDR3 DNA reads TGCGCCAGCAGCCCGTTGCTAGGGATTGGGGGGGAGCTGTTTTTT. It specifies CASSPLLGIGGELFF.

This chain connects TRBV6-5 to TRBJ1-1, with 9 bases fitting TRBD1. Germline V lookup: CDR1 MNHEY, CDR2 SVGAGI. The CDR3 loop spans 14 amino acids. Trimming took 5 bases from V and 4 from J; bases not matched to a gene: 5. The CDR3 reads CASSPTGGVTEAFF. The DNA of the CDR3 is TGTGCCAGCAGTCCTACAGGGGGCGTCACTGAAGCTTTCTTT.

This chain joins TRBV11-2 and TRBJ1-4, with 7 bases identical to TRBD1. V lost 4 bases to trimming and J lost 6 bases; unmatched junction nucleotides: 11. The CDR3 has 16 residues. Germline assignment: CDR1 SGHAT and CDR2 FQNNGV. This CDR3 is CASSSALGTDHEKLFF. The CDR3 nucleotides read TGTGCCAGCAGCTCGGCTCTCGGGACAGACCATGAAAAACTGTTTTTT.

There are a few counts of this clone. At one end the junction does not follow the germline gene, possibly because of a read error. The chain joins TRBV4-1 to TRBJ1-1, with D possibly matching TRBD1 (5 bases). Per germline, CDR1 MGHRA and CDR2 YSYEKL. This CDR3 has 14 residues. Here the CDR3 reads CASSQLGQNTEAFF. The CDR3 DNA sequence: TGTGCCAGCAGCCAACTAGGACAGAACACTGAAGCTTTCTTT.

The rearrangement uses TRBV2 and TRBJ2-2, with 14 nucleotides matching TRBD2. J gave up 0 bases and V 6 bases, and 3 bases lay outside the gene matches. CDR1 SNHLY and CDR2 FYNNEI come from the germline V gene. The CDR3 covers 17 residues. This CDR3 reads CASSRLAGGSNTGELFF. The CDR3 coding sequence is TGTGCCAGCAGCAGACTAGCGGGGGGGTCGAACACCGGGGAGCTGTTTTTT.